Below, 29 T cell receptor beta chains from the same sample are listed, as sequenced in a study of blood T cell repertoires in COVID-19. Profiled with immunoSEQ multiplex PCR; TCRdb holds only in-frame clones, not every one. Here the sample spans fewer than 100,000 clones, roughly 87% being singletons. Material: peripheral blood. All receptors come from a woman aged 80 or over with acute or convalescent COVID-19.

CDR3 loop: CASSSNRNTEAFF. The CDR3 DNA sequence: TGTGCCAGTAGTTCGAATAGGAACACTGAAGCTTTCTTT. The V and J genes are TRBV19 and TRBJ1-1; no firm D call. Trimming cost V 5 bases and J 1 base, with 8 bases left between them. The CDR3 sequence is 13 residues long. Germline V gene sequence: CDR1 LNHDA, CDR2 SQIVND (reference sequence).

J is TRBJ1-1 and V is TRBV6-5; 10 bases agree with TRBD1. Trimming removed 8 bases from V and 5 bases from J; junction bases left unmatched: 8. Germline assignment: CDR1 MNHEY and CDR2 SVGAGI. The length of the CDR3 is 14 residues. CDR3 region: CASGRQGANTEAFF. Here the CDR3 DNA reads TGTGCCAGCGGACGACAGGGGGCAAATACTGAAGCTTTCTTT.

This chain joins TRBV19 and TRBJ1-4; a possible D gene is TRBD1 (6 bases). Germline loops: CDR1 LNHDA, CDR2 SQIVND (reference sequence). V shed 5 bases and J shed 4 bases, with 14 bases lying between them. The CDR3 length is 15 residues. CDR3 region: CASSVGQGFNEKLFF. DNA for the CDR3: TGTGCCAGTAGTGTGGGACAAGGGTTTAATGAAAAACTGTTTTTT.

The chain employs TRBV6-4 and TRBJ1-5; 12 nucleotides agree with TRBD1. The CDR3 extends over 17 amino acids. From germline, CDR1 is MRHNA and CDR2 SNTAGT. V gave up 10 bases and J gave up 0 bases; unmatched junction bases: 10. The CDR3 reads CAKQGQGAFYSNQPQHF. CDR3 nucleotides: TGTGCCAAGCAGGGACAGGGGGCGTTTTATAGCAATCAGCCCCAGCATTTT.

The rearrangement joins TRBV12-3 or TRBV12-4 to TRBJ1-5, with 8 bases that match TRBD1. J gave up 5 bases and V 6 bases, and 3 bases lay outside the gene matches. This CDR3 spans 13 amino acids. The CDR3 DNA reads TGTGCCAGCAGCTCGGACAGGGATCAGCCCCAGCATTTT. It encodes CASSSDRDQPQHF.

This clone turned up a few times. The J gene is TRBJ2-7, the V gene TRBV5-4; D remains ambiguous. Deletions cut 4 bases from V and 5 bases from J, with 7 bases between. In germline, CDR1 is SGHNT, CDR2 YYREEE (reference sequence). The CDR3 spans 11 residues. The CDR3 DNA is TGTGCCAGCAGCCTAGATAACGAGCAGTACTTC. As protein: CASSLDNEQYF.

The chain has TRBV27 and TRBJ1-2, with 7 nucleotides matching TRBD1. Trimming removed 5 bases from V and 3 bases from J; junction bases left unmatched: 3. The length of the CDR3 is 13 residues. CDR1 is MNHEY and CDR2 is SMNVEV in the germline V gene (reference sequence). The chain's CDR3 is CASSPQGDYGYTF. DNA for the CDR3: TGTGCCAGCAGTCCTCAGGGGGACTATGGCTACACCTTC.

As regards this clone: A read error may produce the germline difference seen at one junction end. This sequence joins TRBV7-2 and TRBJ1-2; tentatively, D is TRBD1 (5 bases). From germline, CDR1 is SGHTA and CDR2 FQGNSA. The CDR3 contains 14 residues. CDR3 sequence: CASTLVRGDYGYTF. The CDR3, as DNA: TGTGCCAGCACCTTAGTGCGGGGGGACTATGGCTACACCTTC.

The genes are TRBV4-3 and TRBJ2-7; 7 nucleotides align to TRBD2. Germline-derived CDR1 and CDR2 are LGHNA and YSLEER. Trimming at V came to 0 bases and at J to 6 bases, leaving 8 bases not matched to a gene. The CDR3 loop spans 15 amino acids. CDR3 residues: CASSQDRQGGGEQYF. The CDR3 DNA follows: TGCGCCAGCAGCCAAGATAGGCAGGGCGGGGGCGAGCAGTACTTC.

This clone showed up just a few times. The CDR3 loop is CSASSGTEQFF. The CDR3 DNA sequence: TGCAGTGCTTCCTCCGGGACAGAGCAGTTCTTC. The V call is TRBV20-1, the J call TRBJ2-1; the D gene is possibly TRBD1 (6 bases). Looked up from germline, CDR1 is DFQATT and CDR2 is SNEGSKA (reference sequence). The CDR3 consists of 11 residues. V gave up 5 bases and J gave up 10 bases, with 12 bases separating them.

The chain has TRBV6-6 and TRBJ1-2; D ambiguous. With 7 bases removed from V and 2 bases from J, the gap between germline ends came to 20 bases. Germline CDR1 MNHNY, CDR2 SVGAGI (reference sequence). CDR3 length: 16 residues. The CDR3 spells CASTPKPGNLNYGYTF. CDR3 DNA sequence: TGTGCCAGCACCCCGAAACCCGGGAACCTAAACTATGGCTACACCTTC.

J is TRBJ2-7 and V is TRBV5-1, with 10 positions matching TRBD1. CDR3 size: 15 residues. CDR1 is SGHRS and CDR2 is YFSETQ in the germline V gene. The J segment lost 3 bases and the V segment lost 0 bases, leaving 3 bases of the junction unmatched. The CDR3 sequence is CASSLGGTGVYEQYF. CDR3 DNA sequence: TGCGCCAGCAGCTTGGGGGGGACAGGGGTCTACGAGCAGTACTTC. Full variable domain (remainder filled in from reference TRBV5-1 and TRBJ2-7): KAGVTQTPRYLIKTRGQQVTLSCSPISGHRSVSWYQQTPGQGLQFLFEYFSETQRNKGNFPGRFSGRQFSNSRSEMNVSTLELGDSALYLCASSLGGTGVYEQYFGPGTRLTVT.

This chain links TRBV19 with TRBJ2-1; 8 nucleotides align to TRBD1. Germline CDR1 LNHDA, CDR2 SQIVND (reference sequence). J was trimmed by 6 bases and V by 5 bases; bases with no gene match: 15. This CDR3 is 17 amino acids long. CDR3: CASSPRTGRRGFNEQFF. For the CDR3, the DNA is TGTGCCAGTAGTCCCCGGACAGGGAGGCGTGGATTCAATGAGCAGTTCTTC.

V usage is TRBV30 and J usage is TRBJ1-1; a possible D gene is TRBD1 (5 bases). Trimming cost V 0 bases and J 1 base, with 6 bases left between them. This CDR3 is built from 13 residues. The germline V gene encodes CDR1 GTSNPN and CDR2 SVGIG (reference sequence). The CDR3 reads CAWSVQENTEAFF. The DNA of the CDR3 is TGTGCCTGGAGTGTACAGGAGAACACTGAAGCTTTCTTT. The entire variable domain, with the rest obtained from reference TRBV30 and TRBJ1-1, is as follows: SQTIHQWPATLVQPVGSPLSLECTVEGTSNPNLYWYRQAAGRGLQLLFYSVGIGQISSEVPQNLSASRPQDRQFILSSKKLLLSDSGFYLCAWSVQENTEAFFGQGTRLTVV.

This chain connects TRBV13 to TRBJ2-7, with 8 bases identical to TRBD2. The CDR3 covers 15 residues. Trimming cost V 3 bases and J 3 bases; bases outside gene matches: 7. The germline V gene has CDR1 PRHDT and CDR2 FYEKMQ (reference sequence). CDR3 nucleotides: TGTGCCAGCAGCTTCGGACTAGCCGGGGTCTACGAGCAGTACTTC. Protein product: CASSFGLAGVYEQYF.

This clone was detected once. V and J are TRBV7-3 and TRBJ1-1; D gene uncertain. This CDR3 is built from 15 residues. CDR1 SGHTA and CDR2 FQGTGA come from the germline V gene. V dropped 5 bases and J dropped 3 bases, with 16 bases sitting between them. DNA for the CDR3: TGTGCCAGCAGCCCAGACCCCGGAGGCGACACTGAAGCTTTCTTT. It is translated as CASSPDPGGDTEAFF.

The chain uses TRBV23-1 and TRBJ2-1; tentative D call: TRBD1 (6 bases). Being an ORF, TRBV23-1 has a function that is uncertain. V lost 2 bases to trimming and J lost 0 bases, with 11 bases between them. CDR3 size: 16 residues. The CDR3 loop reads CASSQRTESSYNEQFF. The CDR3 nucleotides are TGCGCCAGCAGTCAACGGACAGAAAGCTCCTACAATGAGCAGTTCTTC.

This clone has a handful of counts. The chain links TRBV9 to TRBJ2-1, with D unclear. The CDR3 has 15 amino acids. CDR1 and CDR2 (germline): SGDLS, YYNGEE. V lost 0 bases and J lost 8, with 15 bases in between. This CDR3 is CASSVAPYYSDEQFF. The CDR3 DNA reads as TGTGCCAGCAGCGTAGCCCCGTACTATTCCGATGAGCAGTTCTTC.

This clone was seen more than once but under ten times. The same CDR3 arises from other DNA sequences in this sample as well. The gene calls are TRBV5-1 and TRBJ2-7, with D tentatively TRBD1 (6 bases). The CDR3 is made up of 14 amino acids. Between the trimmed V and J ends, which lost 0 bases and 2 bases, there was a span of 9 bases. Germline-derived CDR1 and CDR2 are SGHRS and YFSETQ. CDR3 region: CASSLDGQTYEQYF. The DNA for the CDR3 is TGCGCCAGCAGCTTGGACGGACAGACCTACGAGCAGTACTTC.

The rearrangement joins TRBV7-2 to TRBJ2-5; tentatively, D is TRBD1 (6 bases). The germline V gene has CDR1 SGHTA and CDR2 FQGNSA. This CDR3 is built from 13 residues. V was cut by 3 bases and J by 4 bases, with 9 bases left in between. CDR3 DNA: TGTGCCAGCAGCTTGTCCAGGGGAGAGACCCAGTACTTC. Its translation: CASSLSRGETQYF. Full variable domain (outside the CDR3, taken from reference TRBV7-2 and TRBJ2-5): GAGVSQSPSNKVTEKGKDVELRCDPISGHTALYWYRQSLGQGLEFLIYFQGNSAPDKSGLPSDRFSAERTGGSVSTLTIQRTQQEDSAVYLCASSLSRGETQYFGPGTRLLVL.

The rearrangement joins TRBV7-8 to TRBJ2-3, with 8 nucleotides matching TRBD1. With V trimmed by 5 bases and J by 1 base, 5 bases remained unmatched. Germline V gene data show CDR1 as SGHVS and CDR2 as FQNEAQ. CDR3 length: 15 amino acids. CDR3 sequence: CASSPRQGRTDTQYF. CDR3 DNA: TGTGCCAGCAGCCCACGACAGGGGCGCACAGATACGCAGTATTTT.

V usage is TRBV5-6 and J usage is TRBJ2-7, with 10 nucleotides matching TRBD1. The germline V gene has CDR1 SGHDT and CDR2 YYEEEE. The CDR3 loop spans 15 amino acids. V was clipped by 4 bases and J by 0 bases; unmatched bases: 4. The CDR3 here is CASSPGTGVSYEQYF. The CDR3 region has the DNA TGTGCCAGCAGCCCCGGGACAGGGGTCTCCTACGAGCAGTACTTC. Full variable domain (remainder filled in from reference TRBV5-6 and TRBJ2-7): DAGVTQSPTHLIKTRGQQVTLRCSPKSGHDTVSWYQQALGQGPQFIFQYYEEEERQRGNFPDRFSGHQFPNYSSELNVNALLLGDSALYLCASSPGTGVSYEQYFGPGTRLTVT.

The chain is built from TRBV6-2 or TRBV6-3 and TRBJ2-5; TRBD1 matches at 8 bases. The CDR3 loop spans 16 amino acids. Losses at the gene ends were 3 bases for V and 4 bases for J; bases not matched to a gene: 10. Germline CDR1 reads MNHEY; CDR2 reads SVGEGT. CDR3 loop: CASSYAPGTGRETQYF. The CDR3 region has the DNA TGTGCCAGCAGTTATGCCCCCGGGACAGGACGAGAGACCCAGTACTTC.

V is TRBV19 and J is TRBJ1-4; TRBD1 matches at 7 bases. V lost 5 bases, J lost 7 bases, and 4 bases stayed unmatched. This CDR3 region has 13 residues. Germline V gene data show CDR1 as LNHDA and CDR2 as SQIVND (reference sequence). The CDR3 DNA is TGTGCCAGTAGTCTCGGACAGGTTGAAAAACTGTTTTTT. It translates to CASSLGQVEKLFF.

This chain links TRBV9 with TRBJ1-3; no firm D call. The CDR3 is 16 residues long. Germline V gene lookup returns CDR1 SGDLS and CDR2 YYNGEE. The ends were cut back, 0 bases at V and 0 bases at J, with 10 bases in the middle. CDR3 sequence: CASSVDVSGSGNTIYF. For the CDR3, the DNA is TGTGCCAGCAGCGTAGACGTCTCGGGCTCTGGAAACACCATATATTTT.

This rearrangement joins TRBV9 to TRBJ1-1; tentative D call: TRBD1 (5 bases). The CDR3 loop spans 16 amino acids. Germline CDR1 is SGDLS and CDR2 is YYNGEE. Trimming took 3 bases from V and 0 from J, leaving 15 bases between them. The CDR3 coding sequence is TGTGCCAGCAGCGGAGTGATGGGGACTATGAACACTGAAGCTTTCTTT. Its translation: CASSGVMGTMNTEAFF.

This chain uses TRBV5-1 with TRBJ1-6; no clear D gene. The CDR3 consists of 13 residues. Trimming shortened V by 0 bases and J by 9 bases, and 7 bases separated the two germline ends. Germline loops: CDR1 SGHRS, CDR2 YFSETQ. The CDR3 DNA is TGCGCCAGCAGCTTGGACACGTCTTCACCCCTCCACTTT. Translated: CASSLDTSSPLHF.

The chain combines TRBV19 with TRBJ2-7; weak D call: TRBD1 (6 bases). CDR1 is LNHDA, CDR2 SQIVND, per germline (reference sequence). CDR3 length equals 13 residues. The V end was cut by 4 bases, the J end by 0 bases, with 7 bases between. CDR3 nucleotide sequence: TGTGCCAGTAGTACGACAGGCTCCTACGAGCAGTACTTC. Its translation: CASSTTGSYEQYF.

V and J are TRBV7-2 and TRBJ2-5; the D gene is possibly TRBD2 (5 bases). This CDR3 is 14 amino acids long. Germline-derived CDR1 and CDR2 are SGHTA and FQGNSA. The V end was cut by 3 bases, the J end by 5 bases, with 13 bases between. The DNA for the CDR3 is TGTGCCAGCAGCTTCCCGGGAATGAGGGAGACCCAGTACTTC. Encoded protein: CASSFPGMRETQYF.